The sequence of this T cell receptor (beta chain) was determined in a study of cytomegalovirus exposure and HLA in healthy donors. On the study more broadly: Previous work identified 100 million or so unique TCR beta sequences from around 200 million T cells. HLA-typed donors were the source of approximately 86 million unique TCRs held in an early data release. Study-level findings and limits: Sequences of the TCR beta chain were said to predict the HLA-A and HLA-B alleles of most subjects accurately.

Germline CDR1 reads SGHTA; CDR2 reads FQGNSA. The length of the CDR3 is 13 residues. Trimming took 6 bases from V and 3 from J, leaving 12 bases between them. Remarks on this clone: Its antigen remains unidentified.

PCR involved 60 Vbeta and 13 Jbeta primers. Some clones are missing from TCRdb's copy, which holds only in-frame ones; the method was immunoSEQ multiplex PCR. The repertoire consists of around 130,000 clones, with roughly 80% occurring once and the leading ten covering 0.94%. These donors counted as nominally healthy when sampled, but unrecorded immune exposures were likely. The chain has TRBV7-2 and TRBJ2-7; TRBD1 is a possible D gene (6 bases). The source material was PBMCs. The TCR sequence derives from a woman aged 60-75 years in good health and CMV-seronegative. CDR3 nucleotides: TGTGCCAGCAGGGGGGCCTCGGGCTACGAGCAGTACTTC. Translating it yields CASRGASGYEQYF.